The TCR beta chain under discussion was sequenced for a study of memory B cells and T cells in multiple sclerosis. Whole-study results and caveats: Normalization was needed because clone-set size differences affected shared clonotype counts.

Separate sequencing covered autoproliferating (CFSE-dim) and non-proliferating (CFSE-high) T cells from stimulus-free culture. About 50 million CFSE-labeled PBMCs were cultured six to seven days unstimulated, then replicate wells were pooled. The PBMCs received 0.45 to 0.6 uM CFSE and serum-free culture with no added stimuli. Some clones are missing from TCRdb's copy, which holds only in-frame ones; the method was immunoSEQ multiplex PCR. The sample has under 50,000 clones; around 79% are singletons. This clone turned up a few times. Its antigen is as yet unknown. Germline CDR1 reads SGHTA; CDR2 reads FQGNSA. This CDR3 is built from 13 residues. Deletions cut 4 bases from V and 4 bases from J, with 10 bases between.

V is TRBV7-2 and J is TRBJ1-2; no definite D call. Material for sequencing was PBMCs from blood kept in culture. The receptor was derived from a human donor with multiple sclerosis. CDR3 DNA: TGTGCCAGCAGCTCCGACGGGCTCTATGGCTACACCTTC. Its translation: CASSSDGLYGYTF.